This TCR beta chain was recovered during a study of blood T cell repertoires in COVID-19. Study details: Specimens from acute and convalescent COVID-19 originated in the United States, Italy and Spain. T cells, B-cell-depleted T cells, or PBMCs supplied cDNA or gDNA.

Trimming cost V 5 bases and J 3 bases; bases outside gene matches: 15. CDR1 is ENHRY and CDR2 is SYGVKD in the germline V gene. The CDR3 has 18 amino acids. In the original workflow: Nucleated cell counts were estimated from reference gene primer amplification. The protocol was immunoSEQ multiplex PCR, while the TCRdb copy is restricted to in-frame clones and leaves out a portion. The D gene and trimming were derived from the DNA, and the V and J assignments and clone size from that table. Of approximately 110,000 clones listed, around 86% were seen once; the top ten hold around 4%. What was sequenced was peripheral blood. This chain uses TRBV10-3 with TRBJ1-2, with 10 bases that match TRBD1. This TCR came from a man over 45 with acute or convalescent COVID-19. CDR3 in amino acids: CAISSNPGQGKSDYGYTF. CDR3 in DNA: TGTGCCATCAGTTCCAACCCGGGACAGGGGAAATCGGACTATGGCTACACCTTC.